These T cell receptor beta chains were read from a single sample in a study of human T cells and chemical hapten exposure. TCRdb itself ran the RACE reads through MiXCR, one entry per CDR3 protein. The sample consists of 330,000 or so distinct CDR3 sequences, over 6% of them appearing once. The specimen was whole blood, collected in connection with sensitization to the hapten diphenylcyclopropenone (DPC). All receptors come from a young woman with alopecia areata. Some clones in this sample may be carry-over from other donors' samples. Each CDR3 is given with its conserved first and last residue. The D gene is left open where the match is weak. A clone size is listed for some rows: how often the clone was seen (once, few, many), or a class if it is expanded.

d_call	v_call	j_call	clone_size	cdr3_nt	cdr3_aa
.	TRBV28	TRBJ2-3	many	TGTGCCAGCAGTTCTCCTAACAGCCCTAGCACAGATACGCAGTATTTT	CASSSPNSPSTDTQYF
.	TRBV12-3/TRBV12-4	TRBJ2-3	few	TGTGCCAACCCCGGCGGACGCAGGGCCCTCAATAATGAGTATTTT	CANPGGRRALNNEYF
.	TRBV3-1	TRBJ2-1	once	TGTGCCAGCAGCCAATCCGGGGTCAGGTTTAATGAGCAGTTCTTC	CASSQSGVRFNEQFF
.	TRBV5-1	TRBJ2-6	many	TGCGCCAGCAGCGGGGAGGCGGGGGCCAACGTCCTGACTTTC	CASSGEAGANVLTF
TRBD1	TRBV27	TRBJ1-2	.	TGTGCCAGCAGTTTATCGGGACAGGCCCACTATGGCTACACCTTC	CASSLSGQAHYGYTF
TRBD1	TRBV6-5	TRBJ1-6	few	TGTGCCAGCAGTTTGATTGGTCCGGGACAGGGTAGTTCACCCCTCCACTTT	CASSLIGPGQGSSPLHF
TRBD2	TRBV6-5	TRBJ2-7	many	TGTGCCAGCAGTTACGCGGGACTAGCGGGGGGCCTAGCCTACGAGCAGTACTTC	CASSYAGLAGGLAYEQYF
TRBD2	TRBV7-2	TRBJ2-1	few	TGTGCCAGCAGCTTAGTTAGTAGCGGGGCCTACAATGAGCAGTTCTTC	CASSLVSSGAYNEQFF
.	TRBV18	TRBJ1-1	.	TGTGCCAGCTCATCCGGGCGGATGCAGAACACTGAAGCTTTCTTT	CASSSGRMQNTEAFF
TRBD2	TRBV29-1	TRBJ2-1	.	TGCAGCGTTGTTGGACTAGCGGGGTACAATGAGCAGTTCTTC	CSVVGLAGYNEQFF
TRBD1	TRBV15	TRBJ1-3	.	TGTGCCACCAGCACTCGAAGAGGGGGCTGGTCTGGAAACACCATATATTTT	CATSTRRGGWSGNTIYF
TRBD2	TRBV7-2	TRBJ2-3	.	TGTGCCAGCAGCCTTTCAGTCAGCGGGGGTCGGGATACGCAGTATTTT	CASSLSVSGGRDTQYF
TRBD1	TRBV12-5	TRBJ1-1	.	TGTGCTAGTGGTTCGAAAACCGGCCGGGCAGGGGGTCCGGCTTTCTTT	CASGSKTGRAGGPAFF
TRBD2	TRBV7-2	TRBJ2-3	few	TGTGCCAGCAGCTTAATAGCGGGGGAAGATACGCAGTATTTT	CASSLIAGEDTQYF
TRBD1	TRBV6-6	TRBJ1-6	.	TGTGCCAGCAGTTCCGGGACAGTCGGACCCCTCCACTTT	CASSSGTVGPLHF
.	TRBV2	TRBJ2-1	.	TGTGCCAGCACCCGACTGCGAGAGAGTGAGCAGTTCTTC	CASTRLRESEQFF
.	TRBV7-2	TRBJ1-5	many	TGTGCCAGCAGCCTTACAACAGGGCCCACAACCCAGCATTTT	CASSLTTGPTTQHF
.	TRBV7-9	TRBJ1-2	many	TGTGCCAGCAGCTCCCAAAGGAGGTACTATGGCTACACCTTC	CASSSQRRYYGYTF
.	TRBV10-3	TRBJ1-6	.	TGTGCCATCACCCCGGACACAGTAAATTCACCCCTCCACTTT	CAITPDTVNSPLHF
.	TRBV9	TRBJ2-3	many	TGTGCCAGCAGCGTGGTAGGGGGGGGCCAGGATACGCAGTATTTT	CASSVVGGGQDTQYF
.	TRBV7-2	TRBJ2-3	many	TGTGCCAGCAGCTTAAAGGGGGTGGCTGGCACAGATACGCAGTATTTT	CASSLKGVAGTDTQYF
TRBD1	TRBV18	TRBJ1-2	few	TGTGCCAGCTCACCTCTACACAGGGGAATTAGCTATGGCTACACCTTC	CASSPLHRGISYGYTF
.	TRBV5-4	TRBJ2-2	few	TGTGCCAGCAGCTTGGATCGTTACGCCGGGGAGCTGTTTTTT	CASSLDRYAGELFF
TRBD1	TRBV4-3	TRBJ2-7	few	TGCGCCAGCAGCCACGGGACAGGCGGGGACGAGCAGTACTTC	CASSHGTGGDEQYF
.	TRBV4-3	TRBJ2-7	.	TGCGCCAGCAGCCAAGCCCAGCTAGGCTACGAGCAGTACTTC	CASSQAQLGYEQYF
TRBD1	TRBV6-6	TRBJ1-2	many	TGTGCCAGCAGTACTACAATGTCAGGGGGGGAACCTGATGGCTACACCTTC	CASSTTMSGGEPDGYTF
.	TRBV20-1	TRBJ1-5	many	TGCAGTGCTCTGCGGTTGCGCAATCAGCCCCAGCATTTT	CSALRLRNQPQHF
TRBD1	TRBV7-9	TRBJ1-2	.	TGTGCCAGCACTCCCACAGGGGGCGGTAACTATGGCTACACCTTC	CASTPTGGGNYGYTF
.	TRBV7-9	TRBJ2-1	many	TGTGCCAGCAGCGCGGGGTACCCCAATGAGCAGTTCTTC	CASSAGYPNEQFF
TRBD1	TRBV29-1	TRBJ1-2	few	TGCAGCGTTTGGACCCGGGACAGCGTCTATGGCTACACCTTC	CSVWTRDSVYGYTF
.	TRBV20-1	TRBJ2-2	.	TGCAGTGCTAGAGCCCCGGGTCAGACGAACACCGGGGAGCTGTTTTTT	CSARAPGQTNTGELFF
.	TRBV3-1	TRBJ1-3	many	TGTGCCAGCAGCCCATCGGACGGGCCCTCTGGAAACACCATATATTTT	CASSPSDGPSGNTIYF
.	TRBV7-2	TRBJ1-5	many	TGTGCCAGCAGGGCTACCCCAGAGAACAATCAGCCCCAGCATTTT	CASRATPENNQPQHF
TRBD1	TRBV7-6	TRBJ2-7	few	TGTGCCAGCAGCATAGGGACAGGGGGCGGGTCGTACGAGCAGTACTTC	CASSIGTGGGSYEQYF
.	TRBV9	TRBJ1-6	many	TGTGCCAGCAGCGTCGAGGGAGGGTGGAATTCACCCCTCCACTTT	CASSVEGGWNSPLHF
.	TRBV12-3/TRBV12-4	TRBJ2-4	.	TGTGCCAGCAGTTTCGGGCAGTCCGAAAACATTCAGTACTTC	CASSFGQSENIQYF
.	TRBV5-1	TRBJ2-1	few	TGCGCCAGCAGCCCCTACCCGGACTCGGAGGGTAATGAGCAGTTCTTC	CASSPYPDSEGNEQFF
TRBD1	TRBV5-1	TRBJ2-1	.	TGCGCCAGCAGGCCGACAGGGGGCAATGAAAATGAGCAGTTCTTC	CASRPTGGNENEQFF
.	TRBV2	TRBJ2-5	few	TGTGCCAGCAGTGAGCTGGGGGAGACCCAGTACTTC	CASSELGETQYF
.	TRBV20-1	TRBJ2-2	.	TGCAGTGCCCCGGACTTCACCGGGGAGCTGTTTTTT	CSAPDFTGELFF
.	TRBV9	TRBJ1-1	few	TGTGCCAGCAGCGGGGGAGCAAGAACTGAAGCTTTCTTT	CASSGGARTEAFF
.	TRBV4-3	TRBJ2-7	few	TGCGCCAGCAGCCTCGAGACTCAAGGGGAGGTTTACGAGCAGTACTTC	CASSLETQGEVYEQYF
TRBD1	TRBV24-1	TRBJ2-1	many	TGTGCCACCAGTGACCGCGACAGGGTCCCCTACAATGAGCAGTTCTTC	CATSDRDRVPYNEQFF
TRBD1	TRBV4-3	TRBJ1-6	.	TGCGCCAGCAGCCAAGAGGGACAGGGCTATAATTCACCCCTCCACTTT	CASSQEGQGYNSPLHF
TRBD1	TRBV4-2	TRBJ2-7	many	TGTGCCAGCAGCCCGCCCGGACAGGAATCCTACGAGCAGTACTTC	CASSPPGQESYEQYF
.	TRBV4-2	TRBJ2-3	many	TGTGCCAGCAGCCAAGGTGAATCGCCCGCGTCAGATACGCAGTATTTT	CASSQGESPASDTQYF
.	TRBV20-1	TRBJ2-7	few	TGCAGTGCTAGTCACGCAGACGAGCAGTACTTC	CSASHADEQYF